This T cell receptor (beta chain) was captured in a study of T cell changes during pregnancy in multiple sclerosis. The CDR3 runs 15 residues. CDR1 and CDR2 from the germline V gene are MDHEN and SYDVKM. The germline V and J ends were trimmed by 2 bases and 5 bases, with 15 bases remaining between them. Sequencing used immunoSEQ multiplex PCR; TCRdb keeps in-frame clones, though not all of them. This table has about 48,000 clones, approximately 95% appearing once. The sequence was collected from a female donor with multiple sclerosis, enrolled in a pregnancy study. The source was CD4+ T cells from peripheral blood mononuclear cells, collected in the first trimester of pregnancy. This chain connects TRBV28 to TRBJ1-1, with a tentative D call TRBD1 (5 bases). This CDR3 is CASSLGGTPGTEAFF. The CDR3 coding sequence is TGTGCCAGCAGTTTAGGGGGGACCCCTGGGACTGAAGCTTTCTTT.